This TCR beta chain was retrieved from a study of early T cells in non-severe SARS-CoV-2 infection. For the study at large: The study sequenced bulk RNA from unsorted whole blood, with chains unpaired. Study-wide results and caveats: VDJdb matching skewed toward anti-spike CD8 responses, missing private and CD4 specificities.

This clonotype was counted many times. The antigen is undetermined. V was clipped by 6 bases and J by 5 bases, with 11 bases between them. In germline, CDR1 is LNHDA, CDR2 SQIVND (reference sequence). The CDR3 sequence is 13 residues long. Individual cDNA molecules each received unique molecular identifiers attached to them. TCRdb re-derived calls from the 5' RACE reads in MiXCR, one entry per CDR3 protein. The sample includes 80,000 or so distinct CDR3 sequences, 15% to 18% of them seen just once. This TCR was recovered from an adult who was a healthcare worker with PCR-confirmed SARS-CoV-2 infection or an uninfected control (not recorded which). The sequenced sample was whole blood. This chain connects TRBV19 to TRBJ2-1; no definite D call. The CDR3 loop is CASSSPFHNEQFF. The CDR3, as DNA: TGTGCCAGTAGCAGTCCTTTCCACAATGAGCAGTTCTTC.